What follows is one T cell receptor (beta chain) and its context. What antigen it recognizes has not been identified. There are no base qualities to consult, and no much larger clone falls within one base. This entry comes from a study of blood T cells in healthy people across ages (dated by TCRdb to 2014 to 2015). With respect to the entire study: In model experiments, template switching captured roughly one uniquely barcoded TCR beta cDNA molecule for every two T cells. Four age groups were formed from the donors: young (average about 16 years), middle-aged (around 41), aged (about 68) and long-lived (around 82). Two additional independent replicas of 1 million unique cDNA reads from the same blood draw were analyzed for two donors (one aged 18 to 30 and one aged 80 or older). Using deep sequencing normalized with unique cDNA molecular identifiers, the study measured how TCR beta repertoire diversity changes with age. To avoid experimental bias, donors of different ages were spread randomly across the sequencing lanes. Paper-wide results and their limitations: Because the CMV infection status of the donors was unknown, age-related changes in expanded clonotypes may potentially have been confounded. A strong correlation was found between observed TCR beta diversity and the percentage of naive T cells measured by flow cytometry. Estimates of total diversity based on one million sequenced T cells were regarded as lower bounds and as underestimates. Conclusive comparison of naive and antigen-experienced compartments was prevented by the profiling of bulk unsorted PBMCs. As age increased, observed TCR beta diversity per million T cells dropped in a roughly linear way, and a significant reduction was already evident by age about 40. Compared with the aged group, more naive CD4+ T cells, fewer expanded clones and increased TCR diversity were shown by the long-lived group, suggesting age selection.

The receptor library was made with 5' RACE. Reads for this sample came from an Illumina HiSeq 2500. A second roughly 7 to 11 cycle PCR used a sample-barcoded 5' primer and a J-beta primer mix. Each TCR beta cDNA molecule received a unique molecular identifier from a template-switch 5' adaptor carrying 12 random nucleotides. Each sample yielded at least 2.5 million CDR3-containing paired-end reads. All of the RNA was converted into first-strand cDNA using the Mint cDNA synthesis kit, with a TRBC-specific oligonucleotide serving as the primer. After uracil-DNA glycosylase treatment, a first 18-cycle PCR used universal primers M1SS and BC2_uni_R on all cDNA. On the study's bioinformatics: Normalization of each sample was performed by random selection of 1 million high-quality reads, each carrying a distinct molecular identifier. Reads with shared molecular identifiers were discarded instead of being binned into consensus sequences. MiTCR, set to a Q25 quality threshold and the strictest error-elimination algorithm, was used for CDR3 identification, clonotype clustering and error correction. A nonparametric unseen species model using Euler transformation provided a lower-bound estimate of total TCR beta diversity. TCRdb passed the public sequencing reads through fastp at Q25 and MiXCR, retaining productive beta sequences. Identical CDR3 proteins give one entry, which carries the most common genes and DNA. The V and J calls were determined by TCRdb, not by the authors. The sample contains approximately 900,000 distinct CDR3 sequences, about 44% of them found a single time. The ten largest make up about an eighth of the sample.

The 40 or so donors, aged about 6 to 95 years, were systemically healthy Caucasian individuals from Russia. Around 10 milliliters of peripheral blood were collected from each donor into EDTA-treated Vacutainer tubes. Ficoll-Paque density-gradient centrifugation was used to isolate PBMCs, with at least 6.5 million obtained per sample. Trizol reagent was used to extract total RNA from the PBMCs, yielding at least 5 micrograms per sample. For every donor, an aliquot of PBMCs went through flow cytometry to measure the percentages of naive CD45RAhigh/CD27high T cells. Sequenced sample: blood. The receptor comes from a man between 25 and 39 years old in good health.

The DNA is as follows: TGTGCCAGCAGCTTAGAGGTCTCTGAGCAGTACTTC. The translation is CASSLEVSEQYF. The rearranged segments are TRBV5-8 and TRBJ2-7, with the D gene uncertain. The germline V gene sets CDR1 to SGHTS and CDR2 to YDEGEE. V loses 2 bases of germline sequence and J loses 7 bases, and the interval between the two ends is 10 bases. The cysteine opens and the phenylalanine closes a CDR3 of 12 amino acids. The DNA shown is the 36-base CDR3, in frame from base 1.